The text below deals with one T cell receptor beta chain. No antigen is known for it. Sequencing used immunoSEQ multiplex PCR; TCRdb keeps in-frame clones, though not all of them. The sample contains under 90,000 clones, 85% of which appear only once. The data derive from a study of OX40 agonist ivuxolimab in advanced cancers. The wider study: Patient treatment consisted of intravenous ivuxolimab administration every 2 weeks at 0.01 to 10 mg/kg. One hepatocellular carcinoma and a couple of cutaneous melanoma patients partially responded. Study conclusions and caveats: Averaging showed that CD8+ T cells had more expanded clones than CD4+ did. Antigen targets of the expanded peripheral T cells went undetermined.

V dropped 3 bases and J dropped 5 bases, with 14 bases sitting between them. The CDR3 is made up of 15 amino acids. Germline lookup yields CDR1 MRHNA and CDR2 SNTAGT. This TCR came from an adult with an advanced solid tumor such as melanoma, head and neck, liver or kidney cancer. The sequencing used CD4+ or CD8+ T cells sorted from blood, collected in a trial of the OX40 agonist ivuxolimab. The V and J genes are TRBV6-4 and TRBJ2-1; D is possibly TRBD1 or TRBD2 (5 bases each). For the CDR3, the DNA is TGTGCCAGCAGTGAGGGGGTTAGCCCCCACAATGAGCAGTTCTTC. Protein sequence: CASSEGVSPHNEQFF.